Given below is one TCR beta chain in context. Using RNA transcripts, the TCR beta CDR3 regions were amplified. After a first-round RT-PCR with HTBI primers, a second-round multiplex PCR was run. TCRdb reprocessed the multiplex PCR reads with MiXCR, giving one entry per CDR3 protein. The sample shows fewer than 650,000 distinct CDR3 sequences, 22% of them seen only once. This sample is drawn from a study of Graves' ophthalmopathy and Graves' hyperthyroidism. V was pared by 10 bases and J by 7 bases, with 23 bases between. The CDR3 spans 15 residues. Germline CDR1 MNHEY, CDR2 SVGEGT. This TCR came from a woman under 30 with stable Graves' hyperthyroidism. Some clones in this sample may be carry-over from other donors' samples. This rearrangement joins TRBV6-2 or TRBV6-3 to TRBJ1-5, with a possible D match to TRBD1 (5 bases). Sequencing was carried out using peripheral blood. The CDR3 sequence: CATKSLRGGTQPQHF. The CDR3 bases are TGTGCCACCAAATCACTCCGCGGGGGGACCCAGCCCCAGCATTTT.